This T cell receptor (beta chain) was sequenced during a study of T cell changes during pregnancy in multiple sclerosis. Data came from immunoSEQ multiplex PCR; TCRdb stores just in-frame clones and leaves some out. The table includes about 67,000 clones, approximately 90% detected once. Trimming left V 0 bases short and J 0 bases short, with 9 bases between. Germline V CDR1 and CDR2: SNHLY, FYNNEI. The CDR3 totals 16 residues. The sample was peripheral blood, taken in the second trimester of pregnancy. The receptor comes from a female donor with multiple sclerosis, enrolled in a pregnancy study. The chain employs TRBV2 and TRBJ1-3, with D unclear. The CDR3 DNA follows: TGTGCCAGCAGTGAAGCTTCGGGGATCTCTGGAAACACCATATATTTT. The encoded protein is CASSEASGISGNTIYF.